The 21 T cell receptor beta chains reported below all come from one sample, sequenced in a study of type 1 regulatory T cells. TCRdb re-called the reads through MiXCR, storing one row per CDR3 protein. Of some 100,000 distinct CDR3 sequences listed, about a third are singletons. The specimen sequenced was CD4+ T cells, either the whole sample or a sorted fraction (not recorded which). These receptors originate from a human donor in good health.

The chain uses TRBV11-2 and TRBJ2-2; 9 nucleotides agree with TRBD2. J was trimmed by 5 bases and V by 6 bases; bases with no gene match: 7. Germline-derived CDR1 and CDR2 are SGHAT and FQNNGV. The CDR3 has 15 amino acids. In nucleotides, the CDR3 is TGTGCCAGCAGGTTAACAGCGGGAGGAACCGGGGAGCTGTTTTTT. Its translation: CASRLTAGGTGELFF.

This clonotype has only a few counts. This rearrangement joins TRBV7-2 to TRBJ1-3; D possibly corresponds to TRBD1 (6 bases). The ends were cut back, 2 bases at V and 8 bases at J, with 13 bases in the middle. Germline V gene data show CDR1 as SGHTA and CDR2 as FQGNSA. The CDR3 totals 14 residues. The CDR3 DNA reads as TGTGCCAGCAGCTTAAGGTCCGGGGGCGACACCATATATTTT. This translates into CASSLRSGGDTIYF.

This clonotype was counted a few times. The V and J genes are TRBV7-6 and TRBJ1-1; maybe TRBD1 (5 bases). Trimming stripped 6 bases from V and 7 bases from J, with 18 bases between. Germline CDR1 reads SGHVS; CDR2 reads FNYEAQ. The CDR3 has 14 amino acids. CDR3 in DNA: TGTGCCAGCAGACTCAACCCCGGGGCGATTGAAGCTTTCTTT. Translated, it gives CASRLNPGAIEAFF. The whole variable domain, remainder taken from reference TRBV7-6 and TRBJ1-1, is GAGVSQSPRYKVTKRGQDVALRCDPISGHVSLYWYRQALGQGPEFLTYFNYEAQQDKSGLPNDRFSAERPEGSISTLTIQRTEQRDSAMYRCASRLNPGAIEAFFGQGTRLTVV.

This clonotype has a handful of counts. The chain links TRBV20-1 to TRBJ2-4, with D unresolved. From germline, CDR1 is DFQATT and CDR2 SNEGSKA (reference sequence). V was clipped by 0 bases and J by 5 bases, with 14 bases between them. The CDR3 consists of 15 residues. The CDR3 is CSAREPVRSQNIQYF. The CDR3 DNA reads as TGCAGTGCTAGAGAGCCCGTCCGTAGCCAAAACATTCAGTACTTC.

The V gene is TRBV12-3 or TRBV12-4, the J gene TRBJ1-1; 8 bases are a match to TRBD1. Germline trimming cut 4 bases from V and 4 bases from J; bases unmatched to any gene: 8. The CDR3 has 15 amino acids. The CDR3 sequence: CASSSGQGGFTEAFF. The CDR3 bases are TGTGCCAGCAGTTCCGGACAGGGCGGGTTCACTGAAGCTTTCTTT.

The rearrangement uses TRBV7-9 and TRBJ1-2; no reliable D call. Trimming removed 3 bases from V and 4 bases from J, with 9 bases in between. CDR1 and CDR2 (germline): SEHNR, FQNEAQ (reference sequence). The CDR3 extends over 13 amino acids. The CDR3 region is CASSFFGSYGYTF. The CDR3 DNA reads as TGTGCCAGCAGCTTTTTTGGGAGCTATGGCTACACCTTC. Together with reference TRBV7-9 and TRBJ1-2, the CDR3 gives the full variable domain: DTGVSQNPRHKITKRGQNVTFRCDPISEHNRLYWYRQTLGQGPEFLTYFQNEAQLEKSRLLSDRFSAERPKGSFSTLEIQRTEQGDSAMYLCASSFFGSYGYTFGSGTRLTVV.

This clonotype was picked up a small number of times. This chain uses TRBV25-1 with TRBJ2-7; 7 bases match TRBD2. J lost 8 bases, V lost 1 base, and 14 bases had no gene match. The CDR3 extends over 16 amino acids. The germline V gene has CDR1 MGHDK and CDR2 SYGVNS. CDR3 sequence (DNA): TGTGCCAGCAGTGAATTGTCGGGACTACCGCCCTTAAAGCAGTACTTC. It encodes CASSELSGLPPLKQYF.

This sequence joins TRBV28 and TRBJ2-3, with D maybe TRBD1 (8 bases). Trimming stripped 2 bases from V and 2 bases from J, with 17 bases between. Germline-derived CDR1 and CDR2 are MDHEN and SYDVKM. CDR3 length: 17 residues. Written as DNA, the CDR3 is TGTGCCAGCAGTTTACGATATACAGGGGGGGCCACAGATACGCAGTATTTT. As protein: CASSLRYTGGATDTQYF.

This rearrangement joins TRBV3-1 to TRBJ1-1; a weak D match, TRBD1 (5 bases). The germline V and J ends were trimmed by 4 bases and 10 bases, with 16 bases remaining between them. Germline CDR1 and CDR2: LGHDT and YNNKEL (reference sequence). The CDR3 spans 13 residues. The CDR3 spells CASSPGGEGVAFF. For the CDR3, the DNA is TGTGCCAGCAGCCCGGGGGGAGAGGGAGTAGCTTTCTTT.

The chain couples TRBV28 to TRBJ2-7; 12 positions match TRBD1. V dropped 9 bases and J dropped 5; count of bases not matched to a gene: 8. The CDR3 runs 14 residues. Germline V gives CDR1 MDHEN, CDR2 SYDVKM. DNA of the CDR3: TGTGCCAGGGGGGGACAGGGGGCTTCGGACGAGCAGTACTTC. Translating it yields CARGGQGASDEQYF. Looking up the rest from reference TRBV28 and TRBJ2-7 gives the full variable domain: DVKVTQSSRYLVKRTGEKVFLECVQDMDHENMFWYRQDPGLGLRLIYFSYDVKMKEKGDIPEGYSVSREKKERFSLILESASTNQTSMYLCARGGQGASDEQYFGPGTRLTVT.

In this sample, this clonotype turned up a few times. V and J are TRBV5-1 and TRBJ1-1; TRBD1 might be the D (5 bases). With 4 bases removed from V and 0 bases from J, the gap between germline ends came to 10 bases. This CDR3 has 14 amino acids. Germline V lookup: CDR1 SGHRS, CDR2 YFSETQ. The CDR3 DNA reads as TGCGCCAGCAGCCCCGACAGAATGAACACTGAAGCTTTCTTT. Encoded protein: CASSPDRMNTEAFF. Full variable domain (missing parts from reference TRBV5-1 and TRBJ1-1): KAGVTQTPRYLIKTRGQQVTLSCSPISGHRSVSWYQQTPGQGLQFLFEYFSETQRNKGNFPGRFSGRQFSNSRSEMNVSTLELGDSALYLCASSPDRMNTEAFFGQGTRLTVV.

This chain joins TRBV19 and TRBJ2-2, with 11 bases that match TRBD2. This CDR3 has 16 residues. Germline values: CDR1 LNHDA, CDR2 SQIVND (reference sequence). The J segment lost 2 bases and the V segment lost 5 bases, leaving 4 bases of the junction unmatched. The CDR3: CASSAGLAVNTGELFF. In DNA, the CDR3 is TGTGCCAGTAGTGCGGGACTAGCGGTCAACACCGGGGAGCTGTTTTTT.

The table lists this clonotype with a count of one. CDR3 DNA: TGTGCCAGCAGCCTGAGGAGGGAGCTGTTTTTT. As protein: CASSLRRELFF. The chain is built from TRBV3-1 and TRBJ2-2; no definite D call. This CDR3 comprises 11 residues. V lost 4 bases, J lost 9 bases, and 6 bases lay in between. Germline V CDR1 and CDR2: LGHDT, YNNKEL (reference sequence).

This clonotype was seen only a few times. The J gene is TRBJ2-5, the V gene TRBV20-1, with TRBD2 identical over 9 bases. Germline loops: CDR1 DFQATT, CDR2 SNEGSKA (reference sequence). The CDR3 covers 14 residues. V trimming: 0 bases; J trimming: 5 bases; junction bases outside the gene matches: 4. CDR3 residues: CSARDRTSGETQYF. The CDR3 region has the DNA TGCAGTGCTAGAGATCGCACTAGCGGGGAGACCCAGTACTTC.

This clonotype turned up a few times. The rearrangement uses TRBV20-1 and TRBJ2-2; D is perhaps TRBD2 (7 bases). Germline CDR1 DFQATT, CDR2 SNEGSKA (reference sequence). This CDR3 is built from 16 residues. V was cut by 3 bases and J by 4 bases, with 18 bases left in between. As DNA, the CDR3 is TGCAGTGCTAGGGGTCCTCAGGGGAGGGGCACCGGGGAGCTGTTTTTT. It yields the protein CSARGPQGRGTGELFF.

This rearrangement joins TRBV5-5 to TRBJ2-7; D ambiguous. The germline V gene encodes CDR1 SGHKS and CDR2 YYEKEE (reference sequence). The CDR3 runs to 11 residues. V lost 3 bases and J 5 bases, leaving 6 bases between the germline ends. CDR3 bases: TGTGCCAGCAGCTCAGAGGACGAGCAGTACTTC. Amino acids: CASSSEDEQYF.

CDR3 DNA sequence: TGTGCCAGCTCGCAAACTAAGGAACATGGAAACACCATATATTTT. It is translated as CASSQTKEHGNTIYF. V usage is TRBV18 and J usage is TRBJ1-3; D gene ambiguous. Germline V gene data show CDR1 as KGHSH and CDR2 as LQKENI. The CDR3 totals 15 residues. The V gene lost 6 bases and the J gene lost 3 bases, with 15 bases spanning the gap.

This clonotype appeared a few times. The chain recombines TRBV5-1 with TRBJ2-3; D remains ambiguous. The CDR3 contains 14 residues. Per germline, CDR1 SGHRS and CDR2 YFSETQ. V shed 7 bases and J shed 2 bases, with 14 bases lying between them. CDR3 nucleotides: TGCGCCAGCCGACAACACGGAGCCACAGATACGCAGTATTTT. This sequence encodes CASRQHGATDTQYF. Full variable domain (rest looked up from reference TRBV5-1 and TRBJ2-3): KAGVTQTPRYLIKTRGQQVTLSCSPISGHRSVSWYQQTPGQGLQFLFEYFSETQRNKGNFPGRFSGRQFSNSRSEMNVSTLELGDSALYLCASRQHGATDTQYFGPGTRLTVL.

J is TRBJ1-1 and V is TRBV28, with D possibly matching TRBD1 (5 bases). The ends were cut back, 7 bases at V and 5 bases at J, with 11 bases in the middle. The germline CDR1 and CDR2 sequences are MDHEN and SYDVKM. The CDR3 contains 12 residues. CDR3 region: CASINWGTEAFF. DNA for the CDR3: TGTGCCAGCATCAATTGGGGGACTGAAGCTTTCTTT.

Here the CDR3 reads CASSQGDADTQYF. The CDR3 bases are TGTGCCAGCAGCCAAGGGGACGCCGATACGCAGTATTTT. The genes are TRBV14 and TRBJ2-3; perhaps D is TRBD1 or TRBD2 (5 bases each). CDR1 and CDR2 from the germline V gene are SGHDN and FVKESK. This CDR3 is 13 amino acids long. The V end lost 1 base, the J end lost 6 bases, and 8 bases lay between the germline ends.

This clonotype was seen a handful of times. This chain links TRBV19 with TRBJ2-2; 7 bases are shared with TRBD1. J lost 2 bases, V lost 6 bases, and 6 bases had no gene match. CDR1 and CDR2 (germline): LNHDA, SQIVND (reference sequence). The CDR3 has 15 amino acids. CDR3 coding DNA: TGTGCCAGTAGCGACAGGGAATTCAACACCGGGGAGCTGTTTTTT. Amino acid sequence: CASSDREFNTGELFF.